A single sample is the source of the 5 T cell receptor beta chains below, sequenced in a study of T-cell reconstitution after alpha-beta-depleted transplantation in children. Preparation of the TCRbeta library was carried out with unique molecular identifiers. Via MiXCR, TCRdb re-called the PCR reads, giving one row per CDR3 protein. The sample contains just over 350,000 distinct CDR3 sequences, roughly 13% of which appear only once. Sequenced material: PBMCs, taken from the stem cell graft. These TCRs come from a human donor who donated a stem cell graft to a child with Fanconi anemia.

J is TRBJ2-5 and V is TRBV29-1, with TRBD1 matching 11 bases. J lost 2 bases, V lost 3 bases, and 2 bases had no gene match. The CDR3 extends over 14 amino acids. Germline V gene data show CDR1 as SQVTM and CDR2 as ANQGSEA. This chain's CDR3 is CSVEDRGRQETQYF. The CDR3 DNA sequence: TGCAGCGTTGAGGACAGGGGGCGTCAAGAGACCCAGTACTTC.

This clonotype has a handful of counts. J is TRBJ2-1 and V is TRBV12-3 or TRBV12-4; D is unclear. CDR3 size: 11 residues. Deletions cut 7 bases from V and 6 bases from J, with 7 bases between. CDR3 protein: CASTNLNEQFF. The CDR3 bases are TGTGCCAGCACCAACCTCAATGAGCAGTTCTTC.

This clonotype was detected once. V and J are TRBV5-1 and TRBJ2-5; D is ambiguous. Germline CDR1 SGHRS, CDR2 YFSETQ. V gave up 0 bases and J gave up 5 bases, with 11 bases separating them. This CDR3 contains 14 residues. The CDR3 DNA is TGCGCCAGCAGCTTGGCCAGCCTATCGGAGACCCAGTACTTC. Its protein product is CASSLASLSETQYF.

This clonotype has ten or more counts. CDR3 sequence (DNA): TGTGCCAGCAGTTTACGGCATATCACAGATACGCAGTATTTT. Its protein product is CASSLRHITDTQYF. The V gene is TRBV12-3 or TRBV12-4, the J gene TRBJ2-3; no clear D gene. CDR3 length: 14 amino acids. V lost 2 bases and J 2 bases, leaving 8 bases between the germline ends.

This clonotype has just a few counts. The V gene is TRBV12-3 or TRBV12-4, the J gene TRBJ2-7; the match to TRBD1 covers 10 bases. V lost 2 bases to trimming and J lost 4 bases; unmatched junction nucleotides: 8. This CDR3 is built from 16 residues. As DNA, the CDR3 is TGTGCCAGCAGTTTAAGGACAGGGGGATTACGGTACGAGCAGTACTTC. Translation: CASSLRTGGLRYEQYF.